A single sample is the source of the 29 T cell receptor beta chains below, sequenced in a study of T cell responses to AZD1222 COVID-19 vaccine. TCRdb's copy holds only in-frame clones and misses some; the assay was immunoSEQ multiplex PCR. The sample yields fewer than 150,000 clones, 87% seen once. Sequencing used peripheral blood, obtained on day 0 of AZD1222 vaccination. Receptors were obtained from an adult in good health.

The genes are TRBV19 and TRBJ1-2; D may be TRBD1 (5 bases). V was pared by 5 bases and J by 4 bases, with 17 bases between. Germline V gene sequence: CDR1 LNHDA, CDR2 SQIVND (reference sequence). The CDR3 runs 15 residues. Written as DNA, the CDR3 is TGTGCCAGTAGTTTCTCCCGGGGCGGATTCTATGGCTACACCTTC. The encoded protein is CASSFSRGGFYGYTF. Combining the CDR3 with reference TRBV19 and TRBJ1-2 gives the whole variable domain DGGITQSPKYLFRKEGQNVTLSCEQNLNHDAMYWYRQDPGQGLRLIYYSQIVNDFQKGDIAEGYSVSREKKESFPLTVTSAQKNPTAFYLCASSFSRGGFYGYTFGSGTRLTVV.

The chain links TRBV7-2 to TRBJ1-1, with D perhaps matching TRBD1 (6 bases). CDR1 and CDR2 from the germline V gene are SGHTA and FQGNSA. V lost 2 bases and J lost 1, with 8 bases in between. CDR3 size: 14 residues. This CDR3 reads CASSLRQENTEAFF. For the CDR3, the DNA is TGTGCCAGCAGCTTACGACAGGAGAACACTGAAGCTTTCTTT.

V usage is TRBV5-8 and J usage is TRBJ1-6; TRBD1 matches at 7 bases. CDR1 is SGHTS, CDR2 YDEGEE, per germline. V lost 2 bases, J lost 7 bases, and 6 bases stayed unmatched. The CDR3 spans 15 residues. This chain's CDR3 is CASSFARGSNSPLHF. CDR3 DNA: TGTGCCAGCAGCTTCGCCAGGGGGTCAAATTCACCCCTCCACTTT.

This clone was found a few times. V and J are TRBV7-2 and TRBJ1-6; D unclear. The CDR3 has 14 amino acids. Germline-derived CDR1 and CDR2 are SGHTA and FQGNSA. V was pared by 5 bases and J by 8 bases, with 13 bases between. In nucleotides, the CDR3 is TGTGCCAGCAGCCCAGGTCCGAGGTATTCACCCCTCCACTTT. Translation gives CASSPGPRYSPLHF.

The chain uses TRBV7-2 and TRBJ2-7; D is unclear. The length of the CDR3 is 12 residues. Between the trimmed V and J ends, which lost 7 bases and 4 bases, there was a span of 11 bases. Germline loops: CDR1 SGHTA, CDR2 FQGNSA. The CDR3 is CASTLTGYEQYF. The CDR3, as DNA: TGTGCCAGCACTCTAACCGGTTACGAGCAGTACTTC.

The chain couples TRBV19 to TRBJ1-5, with a possible D match to TRBD1 (5 bases). Germline V CDR1 and CDR2: LNHDA, SQIVND (reference sequence). CDR3 length: 14 residues. V shed 6 bases and J shed 3 bases, with 12 bases lying between them. CDR3 residues: CASRYDSSNQPQHF. CDR3 DNA: TGTGCCAGTAGGTACGACAGTTCCAATCAGCCCCAGCATTTT.

The chain links TRBV7-8 to TRBJ1-5, with D perhaps matching TRBD1 (6 bases). CDR1 SGHVS and CDR2 FQNEAQ come from the germline V gene. V lost 4 bases and J 2 bases, leaving 12 bases between the germline ends. The CDR3 runs 15 residues. The CDR3 spells CASSSDRFGNQPQHF. Here the CDR3 DNA reads TGTGCCAGCAGCTCAGACAGGTTTGGCAATCAGCCCCAGCATTTT. The complete variable domain, with remaining parts taken from reference TRBV7-8 and TRBJ1-5, reads GAGVSQSPRYKVAKRGQDVALRCDPISGHVSLFWYQQALGQGPEFLTYFQNEAQLDKSGLPSDRFFAERPEGSVSTLKIQRTQQEDSAVYLCASSSDRFGNQPQHFGDGTRLSIL.

In its sample, this clone was seen a few times. The chain joins TRBV28 to TRBJ2-7; D is perhaps TRBD1 (5 bases). This CDR3 spans 14 amino acids. Germline assignment: CDR1 MDHEN and CDR2 SYDVKM. V lost 5 bases and J lost 0, with 11 bases in between. This CDR3 is CASSPRQSSYEQYF. As DNA, the CDR3 is TGTGCCAGCAGTCCAAGACAGAGCTCCTACGAGCAGTACTTC.

This clone was counted once. The gene calls are TRBV19 and TRBJ1-1, with D tentatively TRBD1 (5 bases). There are 15 residues in the CDR3. V lost 5 bases and J lost 1, with 14 bases in between. Germline V gives CDR1 LNHDA, CDR2 SQIVND (reference sequence). In nucleotides, the CDR3 is TGTGCCAGTAGTCCAACGGGACGGGGGAACACTGAAGCTTTCTTT. Translation: CASSPTGRGNTEAFF.

The chain combines TRBV5-1 with TRBJ1-3; the D is unclear. V lost 3 bases to trimming and J lost 3 bases, with 4 bases between them. The CDR3 runs to 12 residues. CDR1 and CDR2 from the germline V gene are SGHRS and YFSETQ. CDR3 nucleotides: TGCGCCAGCAGCTACAGTGGAAACACCATATATTTT. Protein sequence: CASSYSGNTIYF.

V gene TRBV7-9 combines with J gene TRBJ2-5, with a possible D match to TRBD2 (5 bases). V gave up 3 bases and J gave up 4 bases, with 15 bases separating them. From germline, CDR1 is SEHNR and CDR2 FQNEAQ (reference sequence). The length of the CDR3 is 15 residues. In DNA form, the CDR3 reads TGTGCCAGCAGCTTCCCGGGATTAGGAGGAGAGACCCAGTACTTC. Translated: CASSFPGLGGETQYF.

V is TRBV27 and J is TRBJ1-6, with 8 bases identical to TRBD1. Per germline, CDR1 MNHEY and CDR2 SMNVEV (reference sequence). V was clipped by 2 bases and J by 11 bases; unmatched bases: 11. There are 16 residues in the CDR3. The CDR3: CASSLTAGGFRTPLHF. CDR3 DNA sequence: TGTGCCAGCAGTTTAACGGCAGGGGGCTTTAGGACACCCCTCCACTTT.

The V call is TRBV5-4, the J call TRBJ1-2; D is unresolved. CDR3 size: 13 residues. Between the trimmed V and J ends, which lost 0 bases and 8 bases, there was a span of 11 bases. The V gene's germline CDR1 is SGHNT and CDR2 YYREEE (reference sequence). In nucleotides, the CDR3 is TGTGCCAGCAGCTTGGAAGCTGCTAGGGGCTACACCTTC. Its protein is CASSLEAARGYTF.

The V gene is TRBV30, the J gene TRBJ2-5, with a possible D match to TRBD1 (6 bases). The CDR3 has 12 residues. Looked up from germline, CDR1 is GTSNPN and CDR2 is SVGIG (reference sequence). V lost 4 bases to trimming and J lost 4 bases, with 10 bases between them. For the CDR3, the DNA is TGTGCCTGGAACAGGGTCGGAGAGACCCAGTACTTC. It encodes CAWNRVGETQYF.

This chain uses TRBV5-4 with TRBJ2-7; 7 bases fit TRBD1. Germline V CDR1 and CDR2: SGHNT, YYREEE (reference sequence). The CDR3 extends over 13 amino acids. V trimming: 4 bases; J trimming: 2 bases; junction bases outside the gene matches: 3. CDR3: CASSRDSTYEQYF. The CDR3 DNA reads as TGTGCCAGCAGCCGGGACAGTACCTACGAGCAGTACTTC.

This chain joins TRBV28 and TRBJ2-7; 9 nucleotides agree with TRBD2. In germline, CDR1 is MDHEN, CDR2 SYDVKM. V trimming: 6 bases; J trimming: 0 bases; junction bases outside the gene matches: 9. This CDR3 region has 16 residues. The CDR3 region is CASSPSGGHVSYEQYF. CDR3 DNA: TGTGCCAGCAGCCCCAGCGGGGGGCACGTCTCCTACGAGCAGTACTTC.

The chain couples TRBV14 to TRBJ2-7; no clear D. V lost 4 bases and J 0 bases, leaving 10 bases between the germline ends. Germline V CDR1 and CDR2: SGHDN, FVKESK. The CDR3 covers 14 residues. The CDR3 DNA reads TGTGCCAGCAGCCTCCTCAGGCGCTCCTACGAGCAGTACTTC. This sequence encodes CASSLLRRSYEQYF. Full variable domain (remainder filled in from reference TRBV14 and TRBJ2-7): EAGVTQFPSHSVIEKGQTVTLRCDPISGHDNLYWYRRVMGKEIKFLLHFVKESKQDESGMPNNRFLAERTGGTYSTLKVQPAELEDSGVYFCASSLLRRSYEQYFGPGTRLTVT.

V is TRBV2 and J is TRBJ1-2; TRBD1 matches at 8 bases. The CDR3 totals 15 residues. J gave up 3 bases and V 6 bases, and 9 bases lay outside the gene matches. Germline-derived CDR1 and CDR2 are SNHLY and FYNNEI. The CDR3 here is CASSSRPGQDYGYTF. As DNA, the CDR3 is TGTGCCAGCAGCTCCAGACCGGGACAGGACTATGGCTACACCTTC.

This chain joins TRBV12-3 or TRBV12-4 and TRBJ1-5; maybe TRBD1 (5 bases). V was clipped by 8 bases and J by 5 bases, with 10 bases between them. The CDR3 loop spans 12 amino acids. The CDR3 protein is CASGDGHQPQHF. The CDR3 DNA reads TGTGCCAGCGGGGACGGGCATCAGCCCCAGCATTTT.

This clone has just one count. The V and J genes are TRBV19 and TRBJ1-3; D perhaps matches TRBD1 (6 bases). V was cut by 5 bases and J by 0 bases, with 11 bases left in between. CDR3 length: 15 amino acids. Germline V gives CDR1 LNHDA, CDR2 SQIVND (reference sequence). Here the CDR3 DNA reads TGTGCCAGTAGTCAACAGGGACTCTCTGGAAACACCATATATTTT. Translating it yields CASSQQGLSGNTIYF.

The gene calls are TRBV19 and TRBJ1-5; possibly TRBD1 for D (5 bases). The V gene lost 7 bases and the J gene lost 4 bases, with 11 bases spanning the gap. The germline V gene encodes CDR1 LNHDA and CDR2 SQIVND (reference sequence). This CDR3 region has 13 residues. The CDR3 loop reads CASTGRPNQPQHF. CDR3 nucleotides: TGTGCCAGTACAGGGAGGCCTAATCAGCCCCAGCATTTT.

The gene calls are TRBV3-1 (or the pseudogene TRBV3-2) and TRBJ2-1, with no clear D. Per germline, CDR1 LGHDT and CDR2 YNNKEL (reference sequence). The V gene lost 4 bases and the J gene lost 3 bases, with 10 bases spanning the gap. The CDR3 totals 14 residues. The CDR3 spells CASSPVGNYNEQFF. In DNA, the CDR3 is TGTGCCAGCAGCCCCGTAGGTAACTACAATGAGCAGTTCTTC.

The chain joins TRBV6-1 to TRBJ1-5; perhaps TRBD1 as D (6 bases). Germline V gene lookup returns CDR1 MNHNS and CDR2 SASEGT. The V gene lost 2 bases and the J gene lost 2 bases, with 16 bases spanning the gap. The CDR3 runs 17 residues. The DNA of the CDR3 is TGTGCCAGCAGTGAAAGAGACAGGCTGGGGGGCAATCAGCCCCAGCATTTT. Encoded protein: CASSERDRLGGNQPQHF.

This clone was counted only a few times. CDR3 sequence: CASSRGQGDYGYTF. Here the CDR3 DNA reads TGTGCCAGCAGCCGGGGACAGGGCGACTATGGCTACACCTTC. This chain links TRBV4-2 with TRBJ1-2, with 9 bases that match TRBD1. The trim removed 4 bases at V and 3 bases at J, leaving 3 bases unmatched. The CDR3 sequence is 14 residues long. Looked up from germline, CDR1 is LGHNA and CDR2 is YNFKEQ.

Only one count was recorded for this clone. V gene TRBV6-4 combines with J gene TRBJ1-6; D gene ambiguous. The CDR3 is 12 amino acids. Trimming removed 2 bases at V and 5 bases at J, with 1 base between. The germline gives CDR1 MRHNA, CDR2 SNTAGT. CDR3 DNA: TGTGCCAGCAGTGACAATAATTCACCCCTCCACTTT. It encodes CASSDNNSPLHF.

The chain links TRBV28 to TRBJ1-1; 11 positions match TRBD1. Per germline, CDR1 MDHEN and CDR2 SYDVKM. This CDR3 spans 15 amino acids. The V gene end was trimmed by 4 bases and the J gene end by 5 bases; junction bases not matched to a gene: 6. CDR3 protein: CASSSGQGAWTEAFF. CDR3 coding DNA: TGTGCCAGCAGTTCAGGACAGGGGGCTTGGACTGAAGCTTTCTTT.

This clone was seen once. The chain couples TRBV5-1 to TRBJ2-1; 8 bases map to TRBD2. The germline gives CDR1 SGHRS, CDR2 YFSETQ. This CDR3 is built from 14 residues. V lost 9 bases and J lost 5; bases outside the gene matches: 10. The CDR3 region is CATSPPGGDNEQFF. The CDR3 DNA reads TGCGCCACGTCGCCGCCGGGGGGGGACAATGAGCAGTTCTTC. Full variable domain (remainder filled in from reference TRBV5-1 and TRBJ2-1): KAGVTQTPRYLIKTRGQQVTLSCSPISGHRSVSWYQQTPGQGLQFLFEYFSETQRNKGNFPGRFSGRQFSNSRSEMNVSTLELGDSALYLCATSPPGGDNEQFFGPGTRLTVL.

This chain's CDR3 is CASSWRDRSNTGELFF. The CDR3 DNA sequence: TGTGCCAGCAGCTGGAGGGACAGGTCGAACACCGGGGAGCTGTTTTTT. The chain carries TRBV7-9 and TRBJ2-2; TRBD1 agrees at 8 bases. The CDR3 is 16 amino acids. CDR1 is SEHNR, CDR2 FQNEAQ, per germline (reference sequence). The J segment lost 0 bases and the V segment lost 4 bases, leaving 4 bases of the junction unmatched.

The chain joins TRBV7-9 to TRBJ2-7; 9 bases are a match to TRBD1. This CDR3 contains 14 residues. With V trimmed by 5 bases and J by 9 bases, 11 bases remained unmatched. Per germline, CDR1 SEHNR and CDR2 FQNEAQ (reference sequence). CDR3 nucleotide sequence: TGTGCCAGCAGCATCCCGGGACAGGGTGGGTTGCAGTACTTC. Translating it yields CASSIPGQGGLQYF.